Listed below are T cell receptor beta chains from one sample, sequenced in a study of T cell repertoires in cytomegalovirus infection. TCRdb independently ran MiXCR on the reads; one entry per CDR3 protein. This table holds roughly 310,000 distinct CDR3 sequences, around a sixth found once. The sample was PBMCs. The receptors shown here come from a human donor in good health (CMV status not recorded). Some clones in this sample may be carry-over from other donors' samples. The CDR3 runs from the conserved cysteine through the conserved F or W. A D gene is named only where the DNA matches it firmly. For some rows the clone size is stated as once, few or many, or as a class when expanded; others skip it.

v_call	d_call	clone_size	j_call	cdr3_aa	cdr3_nt
TRBV20-1	-	few	TRBJ2-7	CSARVGGPITEQYF	TGCAGTGCTAGAGTCGGGGGGCCGATTACTGAGCAGTACTTC
TRBV20-1	-	-	TRBJ2-5	CSLTGLQETQYF	TGCAGCCTAACAGGGCTCCAAGAGACCCAGTACTTC
TRBV12-3/TRBV12-4	TRBD1	few	TRBJ1-5	CASSLGGQGQPQHF	TGTGCCAGCAGTTTAGGGGGACAGGGTCAGCCCCAGCATTTT
TRBV6-5	-	-	TRBJ1-4	CASSPSGRNEKLFF	TGTGCCAGCAGCCCTTCAGGGAGAAATGAAAAACTGTTTTTT
TRBV6-5	TRBD1	once	TRBJ2-7	CASSPDRGRYEQYF	TGTGCCAGCAGTCCGGACAGGGGGCGGTACGAGCAGTACTTC
TRBV12-3/TRBV12-4	-	many	TRBJ2-4	CASSFAVGIGKNIQYF	TGTGCCAGCAGTTTCGCCGTCGGTATCGGCAAAAACATTCAGTACTTC
TRBV7-2	TRBD2	many	TRBJ2-5	CASSYSGGEETQYF	TGTGCCAGCAGCTATAGCGGGGGAGAGGAGACCCAGTACTTC
TRBV20-1	-	-	TRBJ1-3	CSARDSDGRSGNTIYF	TGCAGTGCTAGGGATTCTGACGGGCGCTCTGGAAACACCATATATTTT
TRBV20-1	-	-	TRBJ2-5	CSAPAQGEGQYF	TGCAGTGCCCCGGCGCAGGGCGAAGGCCAGTACTTC
TRBV20-1	-	few	TRBJ1-6	CSARDSVGVPTHSPLHF	TGCAGTGCTAGGGACAGTGTTGGGGTTCCGACACATTCACCCCTCCACTTT
TRBV15	-	-	TRBJ1-5	CATSPSAGEWIQPQHF	TGTGCCACCAGCCCTAGTGCAGGGGAGTGGATTCAGCCCCAGCATTTT
TRBV2	-	few	TRBJ1-4	CASSETGFGEKLFF	TGTGCCAGCAGTGAAACAGGGTTTGGGGAAAAACTGTTTTTT
TRBV19	TRBD1	-	TRBJ2-2	CASRRPDRGLAGELFF	TGTGCCAGCCGGCGCCCGGACAGGGGGCTGGCCGGGGAGCTGTTTTTT
TRBV3-1	-	few	TRBJ2-7	CASTLSGGNEQYF	TGTGCCAGCACCCTCTCCGGGGGAAACGAGCAGTACTTC
TRBV28	-	few	TRBJ2-7	CASRSTQLGTASYEQYF	TGTGCCAGCAGATCAACTCAGTTGGGGACGGCCTCCTACGAGCAGTACTTC
TRBV20-1	-	-	TRBJ1-1	CSATPRTNTEAFF	TGCAGTGCTACGCCTAGAACGAACACTGAAGCTTTCTTT
TRBV4-2	-	few	TRBJ1-4	CASSVRGVLTNEKLFF	TGTGCCAGCAGCGTAAGGGGGGTGTTGACTAATGAAAAACTGTTTTTT
TRBV11-3	-	many	TRBJ2-5	CASSLRPGSKETQYF	TGTGCCAGCAGCTTACGCCCAGGGTCTAAAGAGACCCAGTACTTC
TRBV7-9	TRBD2	-	TRBJ2-5	CASSQHSGGASQTQYF	TGTGCCAGCAGCCAACATAGCGGGGGGGCCTCGCAGACCCAGTACTTC
TRBV6-2/TRBV6-3	TRBD1	once	TRBJ1-4	CASSYSEGAATNEKLFF	TGTGCCAGCAGTTACTCGGAGGGGGCCGCAACTAATGAAAAACTGTTTTTT
TRBV12-3/TRBV12-4	TRBD1	-	TRBJ1-4	CASSFVAGQDEKLFF	TGTGCCAGCAGTTTTGTGGCGGGACAGGATGAAAAACTGTTTTTT
TRBV6-5	TRBD1	few	TRBJ1-3	CASSYSKGAGNTIYF	TGTGCCAGCAGTTACTCGAAGGGGGCAGGAAACACCATATATTTT
TRBV28	-	few	TRBJ2-7	CASSETSSAYEQYF	TGTGCCAGCAGTGAGACTAGTAGCGCCTACGAGCAGTACTTC
TRBV20-1	-	few	TRBJ1-5	CSARGKNSNQPQHF	TGCAGTGCTAGGGGGAAAAATAGCAATCAGCCCCAGCATTTT
TRBV27	-	few	TRBJ2-3	CASSLRTGPADTQYF	TGTGCCAGCAGTTTAAGGACGGGGCCCGCCGATACGCAGTATTTT
TRBV7-2	-	many	TRBJ1-2	CASSSTGNGESGYTF	TGTGCCAGCAGCTCCACAGGGAATGGGGAAAGTGGCTACACCTTC
TRBV12-3/TRBV12-4	-	many	TRBJ2-2	CASRLGGPNTGELFF	TGTGCCAGCAGACTGGGGGGGCCCAACACCGGGGAGCTGTTTTTT
TRBV5-5	-	-	TRBJ1-6	CASSLADDSPLHF	TGTGCCAGCAGCTTGGCCGACGATTCACCCCTCCACTTT
TRBV6-8	TRBD1	many	TRBJ2-1	CASSYSWSGRDRHNEQFF	TGTGCCAGCAGTTACTCGTGGAGTGGAAGGGACAGACACAATGAGCAGTTCTTC
TRBV7-2	TRBD1	-	TRBJ1-2	CASSQGLDRAYGYTF	TGTGCCAGCAGCCAAGGACTAGACAGGGCCTATGGCTACACCTTC
TRBV18	TRBD2	-	TRBJ2-5	CASSPPATGGSETQYF	TGTGCCAGCTCACCACCGGCGACGGGGGGTTCGGAGACCCAGTACTTC
TRBV20-1	-	-	TRBJ2-4	CSAREPDIQYF	TGCAGTGCTAGAGAACCGGACATTCAGTACTTC
TRBV5-5	-	many	TRBJ1-4	CASSLSGRRGGEKLFF	TGTGCCAGCAGCTTGTCGGGCCGCAGGGGCGGTGAAAAACTGTTTTTT
TRBV4-2	-	many	TRBJ2-2	CASSQEGEAGELFF	TGTGCCAGCAGCCAAGAGGGGGAGGCCGGGGAGCTGTTTTTT
TRBV7-9	TRBD1	-	TRBJ1-1	CASSYTGQSLRGTEAFF	TGTGCCAGCAGCTACACGGGACAGTCCCTAAGGGGCACTGAAGCTTTCTTT
TRBV7-8	TRBD2	-	TRBJ2-3	CASSLVWGLAGGTDTQYF	TGTGCCAGCAGCTTAGTTTGGGGACTAGCGGGGGGCACAGATACGCAGTATTTT
TRBV20-1	TRBD1	-	TRBJ2-5	CSAQRPTGGHETQYF	TGCAGTGCCCAGAGGCCAACAGGGGGCCACGAGACCCAGTACTTC
TRBV20-1	TRBD2	-	TRBJ2-7	CSAAAGGTGEQYF	TGCAGTGCCGCAGCGGGGGGGACCGGCGAGCAGTACTTC
TRBV12-3/TRBV12-4	TRBD1	-	TRBJ1-5	CASRGGQLSNQPQHF	TGTGCCAGCAGGGGGGGACAGCTTAGCAATCAGCCCCAGCATTTT
TRBV27	TRBD1	-	TRBJ1-2	CASTGTGMKDGYTF	TGTGCCAGCACCGGGACAGGGATGAAGGATGGCTACACCTTC
TRBV2	-	many	TRBJ2-3	CASGMGGGPDTQYF	TGTGCCAGCGGGATGGGAGGGGGGCCAGATACGCAGTATTTT
TRBV7-2	-	many	TRBJ1-3	CASSSAGTSGNTIYF	TGTGCCAGCAGCTCAGCAGGGACCTCTGGAAACACCATATATTTT
TRBV28	TRBD1	few	TRBJ1-4	CASSLRQGALPTNEKLFF	TGTGCCAGCAGTTTAAGACAGGGGGCGCTTCCAACTAATGAAAAACTGTTTTTT
TRBV12-3/TRBV12-4	TRBD1	few	TRBJ2-5	CASSWDRAETQYF	TGTGCCAGCAGTTGGGACAGGGCTGAGACCCAGTACTTC
TRBV6-5	-	many	TRBJ1-5	CASSYGRTQPQHF	TGTGCCAGCAGTTACGGCAGGACGCAGCCCCAGCATTTT
TRBV7-2	TRBD2	many	TRBJ2-5	CASSLVAGYQETQYF	TGTGCCAGCAGCTTAGTAGCGGGGTACCAAGAGACCCAGTACTTC
TRBV9	TRBD1	few	TRBJ1-6	CASSVGGRDRINSPLHF	TGTGCCAGCAGCGTAGGGGGGCGGGACAGGATTAATTCACCCCTCCACTTT
TRBV29-1	-	-	TRBJ1-1	CSVEAGGGAEAFF	TGCAGCGTTGAAGCGGGGGGTGGGGCTGAAGCTTTCTTT
TRBV5-1	-	-	TRBJ2-4	CASSSGAGSGNMQYF	TGCGCCAGCAGCTCCGGGGCAGGGAGTGGAAACATGCAGTACTTC
TRBV20-1	-	-	TRBJ1-6	CSAPEQGSTYNSPLHF	TGCAGTGCGCCTGAACAGGGAAGCACCTATAATTCACCCCTCCACTTT